Given below is one TCR beta chain in context. Its antigen is undetermined. CDR3 size: 12 residues. V was shortened by 1 base and J by 8 bases, with 8 bases between the two germline ends. Germline V gene sequence: CDR1 SEHNR, CDR2 FQNEAQ (reference sequence). Sequencing used immunoSEQ multiplex PCR; TCRdb keeps in-frame clones, though not all of them. The sample has fewer than 150,000 clones, 75% to 90% seen once; the top ten hold 1.5% to 2%. The sample comes from a study of T cell responses to AZD1222 COVID-19 vaccine. Findings and limits, study-wide: Just a handful of AZD1222 recipients tested seropositive at baseline. Every sample of the repertoires postdated the peak T cell response. Receipt of two AZD1222 doses was followed by a rise in Spike-specific TCR breadth and depth.

V gene TRBV7-9 combines with J gene TRBJ1-2; no firm D call. The source of this sequence is an adult who received the AZD1222 COVID-19 vaccine. The material sequenced was peripheral blood, taken 28 days after the second AZD1222 dose. The CDR3 DNA is TGTGCCAGCAGCTTAGATTACGGAGGCTACACCTTC. Protein sequence: CASSLDYGGYTF.